This T cell receptor beta chain was sequenced for a study of blood T cells in healthy people across ages. On the study more broadly: About one barcoded beta molecule per two T cells came from capture by template switching. General study points: Across the age range, TCR beta diversity per million T cells fell in a roughly linear way. Observed TCR beta diversity showed a strong correlation with the percentage of naive T cells as measured by flow cytometry.

Notes on this clonotype: The antigen remains undetermined.

Per the germline V gene, CDR1 is SQVTM and CDR2 is ANQGSEA. This CDR3 is 13 amino acids long. V dropped 3 bases and J dropped 0 bases, with 8 bases sitting between them. The use of a sample-barcoded 5' primer and a J-beta primer mix characterized a second PCR of roughly 7 to 11 cycles. Every cDNA was tagged by a template-switch adaptor with 12 random nucleotides. TCRdb redid the calling of the 5' RACE reads with MiXCR, one entry per CDR3 protein. The sample lists about 290,000 distinct CDR3 sequences, 25% to 30% occurring once. The sequenced material came from blood. The rearrangement joins TRBV29-1 to TRBJ1-1; the D gene is possibly TRBD1 (5 bases). This receptor was identified in a woman in her seventies in good health. The CDR3 bases are TGCAGCGTTGAGGGGCTTATGAACACTGAAGCTTTCTTT. Translating it yields CSVEGLMNTEAFF.